What follows describes a single T cell receptor beta chain. Its recognized antigen is unknown. The input lacks base qualities; no much larger clone sits a single base away. From the cysteine up to the phenylalanine, the CDR3 has a length of 15 residues. Left in the record is the CDR3 DNA by itself, 45 bases read in frame from the first base. CDR1 and CDR2, looked up from the germline V gene (reference sequence), are LNHNV and YYDKDF. The trim is 1 base for V and 6 bases for J, with a gap of 13 bases between the germline ends. The sample comes from a study of blood T cell repertoires in COVID-19 (dated by TCRdb to 2020 to 2021). About the investigation overall: Samples covering the acute and convalescent phases of COVID-19 were provided by collaborators in the United States, Italy and Spain. The dataset comprised deeply sampled blood TCRbeta repertoires from subjects exposed to, actively infected with, or recovered from COVID-19. The repertoires were released in a freely available public database meant as a resource for research on the immune response to SARS-CoV-2. The prospective study material was composed of cDNA or gDNA derived from T cells, B-cell-depleted T cells, or PBMCs. A de-identified subject ID, COVID-19 status, age in years and sex were almost always included in the sample metadata. Samples were obtained from the ongoing ImmuneRACE study (first 160 participants) and from 1,254 subjects provided by 6 global collaborators. Where HLA class I and class II types were available, the types were taken from metadata supplied by the sample provider, not from assay-based typing.

Broader findings and caveats from the paper: The quantity of clinical and demographic metadata differed by source and by participant and was supplied without curation.

The immunoSEQ Assay, a bias-controlled multiplex PCR, was used to amplify TCRbeta CDR3 regions from genomic DNA. The study's own analysis went as follows. The number of nucleated cells in each sample was estimated from the amplification of reference gene primers within the assay. To quantify the absolute abundance of each unique TCRbeta CDR3 rearrangement, sequence reads were collapsed and filtered. For each sample, productive Simpson clonality was calculated by taking the square root of Simpson's diversity index across productive rearrangements. This is the immuneACCESS table as TCRdb keeps it, with only in-frame sequences that have V and J called. A part of the clones is gone; compared with another copy, unresolved V genes explain less than half, and the rest is unexplained. V, J and clone size reflect that table, while D and trimming were determined from the DNA. The sample table records about 310,000 clones; 75% to 90% of these occur just once. In total, the top ten clones hold roughly a tenth of the sample.

Participants in the prospective study were aged roughly 18 to 100 years, lived in 20 to 25 United States geographic areas, and enrolled through a virtual design. In the prospective study, participants were assigned to cohorts based on the clinical history participants reported in a screening survey and a study questionnaire. ImmuneRACE Cohort 3 recovered participants were defined by two consecutive negative NP/OP PCR tests, healthcare professional clearance, or symptom resolution. In the prospective study, whole blood, serum and a nasopharyngeal or oropharyngeal swab were collected from each participant by mobile phlebotomists. Over an approximately 2-month period, participants in the prospective study had the option of providing additional blood draws and questionnaires. Blood samples from the prospective study were shipped frozen or at room temperature prior to DNA extraction.

The V and J genes are TRBV15 and TRBJ1-5; matching of 6 bases hints at TRBD1 as the D gene. This TCR was recovered from a woman in her forties who had recovered from COVID-19. Sequenced input: PBMCs or T cells enriched from blood (not recorded which). The bases read TGTGCCACCAGCAGAGGACAGGATCCCCCTCAGCCCCAGCATTTT. It is translated as CATSRGQDPPQPQHF.